This T cell receptor (beta chain) was captured in a study of T cells after yellow fever vaccination. TCRdb recomputed calls from the 5' RACE reads with MiXCR, one row per CDR3 protein. The sample has approximately 510,000 distinct CDR3 sequences; around a fifth are singletons. After removal of 11 bases from V and 7 bases from J, the junction contained 14 bases not matched to a gene. Germline V gene sequence: CDR1 SNHLY, CDR2 FYNNEI. The length of the CDR3 is 14 residues. The J gene is TRBJ2-1, the V gene TRBV2; 7 nucleotides agree with TRBD2. Material: PBMCs, obtained roughly 20 days after the first yellow fever vaccination. The sequence was obtained from a man between 18 and 35 years old who received the YFV17D yellow fever vaccine. CDR3 sequence: CAGRGLAEGNEQFF. The CDR3 DNA sequence: TGTGCCGGAAGGGGTCTAGCGGAGGGAAATGAGCAGTTCTTC. Together with reference TRBV2 and TRBJ2-1, the CDR3 gives the full variable domain: EPEVTQTPSHQVTQMGQEVILRCVPISNHLYFYWYRQILGQKVEFLVSFYNNEISEKSEIFDDQFSVERPDGSNFTLKIRSTKLEDSAMYFCAGRGLAEGNEQFFGPGTRLTVL.